This TCR beta chain was sequenced for a study of cytomegalovirus exposure and HLA in healthy donors. Study-wide background: A previous analysis identified fewer than 130 million unique TCR beta sequences derived from 180 million or so T cells.

The PCR contained 60 Vbeta and 13 Jbeta primers. TCRdb's table, derived via immunoSEQ multiplex PCR, lists solely in-frame clones and lacks some. Of roughly 100,000 clones detected, 70% appear once; the ten largest clones hold about 15%. As concerns this clone: As yet, its antigen is unknown.

Study observations and caveats: In a later analysis, HLA-associated beta chains showed higher expansion and lower generation probabilities than comparable chains. When analyzed later, a missense DCLRE1C variant was found to be linked to TCR beta V- and J-gene trimming.

This sequence originates from a woman between 50 and 59 years old in good health and CMV-seropositive. The sample consisted of PBMCs.

The CDR3 loop is CASSIGGMTPRKLFF. DNA for the CDR3: TGTGCCAGTAGTATAGGGGGCATGACCCCCAGAAAACTGTTTTTT. The V gene is TRBV19, the J gene TRBJ1-4; D possibly corresponds to TRBD1 (5 bases). CDR3 length: 15 residues. Trimming stripped 1 base from V and 10 bases from J, with 16 bases between. Germline assignment: CDR1 LNHDA and CDR2 SQIVND (reference sequence).